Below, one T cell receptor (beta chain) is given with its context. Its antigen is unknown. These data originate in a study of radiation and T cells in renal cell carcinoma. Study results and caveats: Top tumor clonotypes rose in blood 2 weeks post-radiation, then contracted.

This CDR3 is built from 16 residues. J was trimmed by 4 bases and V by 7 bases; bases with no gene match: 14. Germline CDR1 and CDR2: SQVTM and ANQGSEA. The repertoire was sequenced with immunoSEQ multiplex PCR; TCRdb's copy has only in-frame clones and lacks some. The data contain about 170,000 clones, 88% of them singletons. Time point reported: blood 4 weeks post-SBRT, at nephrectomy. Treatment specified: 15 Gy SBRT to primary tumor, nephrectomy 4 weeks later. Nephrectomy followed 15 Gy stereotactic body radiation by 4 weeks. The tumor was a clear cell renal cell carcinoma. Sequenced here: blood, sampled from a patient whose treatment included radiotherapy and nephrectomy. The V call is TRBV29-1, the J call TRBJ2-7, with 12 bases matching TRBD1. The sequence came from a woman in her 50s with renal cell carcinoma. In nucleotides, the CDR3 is TGCAGCGCATCATTATGGGCGGGACAGGGGGCTTACGAGCAGTACTTC. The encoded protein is CSASLWAGQGAYEQYF.